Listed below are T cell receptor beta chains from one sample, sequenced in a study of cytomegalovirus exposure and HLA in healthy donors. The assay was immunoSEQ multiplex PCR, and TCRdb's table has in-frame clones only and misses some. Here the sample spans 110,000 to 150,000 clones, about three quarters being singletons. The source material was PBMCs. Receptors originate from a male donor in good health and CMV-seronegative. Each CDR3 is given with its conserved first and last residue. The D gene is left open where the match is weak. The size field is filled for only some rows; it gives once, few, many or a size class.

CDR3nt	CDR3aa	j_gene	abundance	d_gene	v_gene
TGTGCCAGTAGTATAGGATCAGCGGGGGCCCTCAATCAGCCCCAGCATTTT	CASSIGSAGALNQPQHF	TRBJ1-5	once	-	TRBV19
TGTGCCAGCAGTTCTTACAAGACAGGGAAATATGGCTACACCTTC	CASSSYKTGKYGYTF	TRBJ1-2	few	TRBD1	TRBV6-5
TGTGCCAGCAGTTACGCGGGATTCAACACAGATACGCAGTATTTT	CASSYAGFNTDTQYF	TRBJ2-3	-	-	TRBV6-5
TGTGCCAGCAGCTCAATTAGGCAGGGGGGTAACACCGGGGAGCTGTTTTTT	CASSSIRQGGNTGELFF	TRBJ2-2	-	-	TRBV9
TGTGCCTGGAGTGTGGGACAGGGGAACACTGAAGCTTTCTTT	CAWSVGQGNTEAFF	TRBJ1-1	-	TRBD1	TRBV30
TGCGCCAGCAGCCGGATGGGGGGGAGGACTGAAGCTTTCTTT	CASSRMGGRTEAFF	TRBJ1-1	-	-	TRBV4-1
TGTGCCAGCAGCCCCGACTTCACCGGGGAGCTGTTTTTT	CASSPDFTGELFF	TRBJ2-2	-	-	TRBV5-4
TGTTCCAGCAGCTACCCGTTATCTCACGCGGGCTCTGGAAACACCATATATTTT	CSSSYPLSHAGSGNTIYF	TRBJ1-3	-	-	TRBV7-9
TGCGCCAGCAGCCATCCTACTAGCGGGGGGGCGGTAGATACGCAGTATTTT	CASSHPTSGGAVDTQYF	TRBJ2-3	-	TRBD2	TRBV5-1
TGTGCCAGCAGCTTAGGACCGGAGGGCTACACCTTC	CASSLGPEGYTF	TRBJ1-2	-	-	TRBV7-9
TGTGCCAGCAACCGGGACTCGTCCTACGAGCAGTACTTC	CASNRDSSYEQYF	TRBJ2-7	-	-	TRBV28
TGTGCCACCAGCACCCTCGGGTCCTACCCGATTAATGAGCAGTTCTTC	CATSTLGSYPINEQFF	TRBJ2-1	few	-	TRBV15
TGCGCCAGCAGCAGGACAGGGGCCGGCGGAGAGCAGTACTTC	CASSRTGAGGEQYF	TRBJ2-7	-	TRBD1	TRBV5-1
TGTGCCAGCAGCCTGGACAGCTCTAATTCACCCCTCCACTTT	CASSLDSSNSPLHF	TRBJ1-6	-	-	TRBV6-4
TGCGCCAGCAGTGAGTCGGGACAATACAATGAGCAGTTCTTC	CASSESGQYNEQFF	TRBJ2-1	-	-	TRBV10-1
TGTGCCACCAGCCCACCCTTCCGCGGGACAGGGGAAACCGGGGAGCTGTTTTTT	CATSPPFRGTGETGELFF	TRBJ2-2	-	TRBD1	TRBV15
TGTGCCAGCAGTTACTCTTGGACAGGGGGCGAGCAGTACTTC	CASSYSWTGGEQYF	TRBJ2-7	-	TRBD1	TRBV6-5
TGCGCCAGCAGCTCGGACCCCGGGGGCTCCTACGAGCAGTACTTC	CASSSDPGGSYEQYF	TRBJ2-7	-	-	TRBV5-1
TGTGCCAGCAGTGACTCCCGGGGAATAGAGACCCAGTACTTC	CASSDSRGIETQYF	TRBJ2-5	-	-	TRBV11-2
TGTGCCAGCTCACCACCCGGACAGGGAAACACCGGGGAGCTGTTTTTT	CASSPPGQGNTGELFF	TRBJ2-2	-	TRBD1	TRBV18
TGTGCCAGCAGCCAGAAATGGTGGTACCAAGAGACCCAGTACTTC	CASSQKWWYQETQYF	TRBJ2-5	few	-	TRBV5-6
TGTGCCAGCAGCCCCCCGATTCTAGGGGGGGTCGGGGAGCTGTTTTTT	CASSPPILGGVGELFF	TRBJ2-2	once	-	TRBV9
TGTGCCAGCAGCTTAGTAGCGACCTTCACAGATACGCAGTATTTT	CASSLVATFTDTQYF	TRBJ2-3	-	-	TRBV7-9
TGTGCCATCAGTGAGGCCACTAACACTGAAGCTTTCTTT	CAISEATNTEAFF	TRBJ1-1	once	-	TRBV10-3
TGTGCCATCAGTGAGTCCCGCCTAGCGGGAGACGATGAGCAGTTCTTC	CAISESRLAGDDEQFF	TRBJ2-1	-	TRBD2	TRBV10-3
TGTGCCAGCAGTTTACAGGGGGACTATGGCTACACCTTC	CASSLQGDYGYTF	TRBJ1-2	-	TRBD1	TRBV27
TGTGCCAGCAGTGCGCCGGGACAGGGTAGAGCTTACGAGCAGTACTTC	CASSAPGQGRAYEQYF	TRBJ2-7	-	TRBD1	TRBV2
TGCGCCAGCAGCCAAGTGGTCGGCTCTGGGGCCAACGTCCTGACTTTC	CASSQVVGSGANVLTF	TRBJ2-6	-	-	TRBV4-3
TGCAGCGTAAGCAGGGAAGTCGGCTACGAGCAGTACTTC	CSVSREVGYEQYF	TRBJ2-7	-	-	TRBV29-1
TGTGCCAGCACCACAGGCACCCGGGAGAAGCAGTACTTC	CASTTGTREKQYF	TRBJ2-5	-	-	TRBV6-1
TGTGCCAGCAGCTCTCAATATCTCCGAGGGACCCAGTACTTC	CASSSQYLRGTQYF	TRBJ2-5	-	-	TRBV14
TGTGCCAGCAGTCCCTCAAGAGGGGACAGGGGAAATTCACCCCTCCACTTT	CASSPSRGDRGNSPLHF	TRBJ1-6	-	TRBD1	TRBV27
TGCGCCAGCAGTAAGAACCCGCGGGATGGTGAGCAGTTCTTC	CASSKNPRDGEQFF	TRBJ2-1	-	-	TRBV10-1
TGTGCCACCCAAACAGGAGACAATGAGCAGTTCTTC	CATQTGDNEQFF	TRBJ2-1	-	-	TRBV5-6
TGTGCCAGCAGTTTATCCCACCCGGACAGGGACTATGGCTACACCTTC	CASSLSHPDRDYGYTF	TRBJ1-2	-	TRBD1	TRBV27
TGTGCCAGCAGCATACCGAACAGGGCTGAGCCCCAGCATTTT	CASSIPNRAEPQHF	TRBJ1-5	-	-	TRBV7-3
TGTGCCACCAGCAGAGACCGGGATATAGGGGAGACCCAGTACTTC	CATSRDRDIGETQYF	TRBJ2-5	-	-	TRBV15
TGTGCCAGTAGTATTGCCAGGGGGCGGACTGAAGCTTTCTTT	CASSIARGRTEAFF	TRBJ1-1	few	TRBD1	TRBV19
TGTGCCAGCAGTAGCCAACAGGGGGTAGTAAGTCAGCCCCAGCATTTT	CASSSQQGVVSQPQHF	TRBJ1-5	few	TRBD1	TRBV28
TGCGCCAGCAGTACTAGCGGGAGGGATACCTACAATGAGCAGTTCTTC	CASSTSGRDTYNEQFF	TRBJ2-1	few	TRBD2	TRBV10-1
TGTGCCAGCAGTTACTCGGACAGGGGAGGGCCTGAAGCTTTCTTT	CASSYSDRGGPEAFF	TRBJ1-1	once	TRBD1	TRBV6-6
TGTGCCAGTACTCGAGGACAGGGGCCCGGGGAGCTGTTTTTT	CASTRGQGPGELFF	TRBJ2-2	-	TRBD1	TRBV19
TGTGCAAGTCTAGGACAGGGGGCGCTTAAGGGGGAAAAACTGTTTTTT	CASLGQGALKGEKLFF	TRBJ1-4	-	-	TRBV12-2
TGTGCCAGCAGTCCACCCGAGGGCGAGCAGTACTTC	CASSPPEGEQYF	TRBJ2-7	-	-	TRBV2
TGTGCCATCAGTGAGTCGGGACAGGGGCCCACAGATACGCAGTATTTT	CAISESGQGPTDTQYF	TRBJ2-3	-	TRBD1	TRBV10-3
TGTGCCAGTAGCCGCCGGGACAGGGGCTACGAGCAGTACTTC	CASSRRDRGYEQYF	TRBJ2-7	-	TRBD1	TRBV19